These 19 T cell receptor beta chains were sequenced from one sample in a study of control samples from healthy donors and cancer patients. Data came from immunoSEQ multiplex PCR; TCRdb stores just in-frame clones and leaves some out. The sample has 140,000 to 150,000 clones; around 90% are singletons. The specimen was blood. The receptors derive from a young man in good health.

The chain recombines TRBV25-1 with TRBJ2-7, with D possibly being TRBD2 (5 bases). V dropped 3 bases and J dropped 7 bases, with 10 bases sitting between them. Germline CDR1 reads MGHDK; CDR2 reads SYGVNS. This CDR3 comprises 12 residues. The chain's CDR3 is CASSDSGWEQYF. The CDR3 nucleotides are TGTGCCAGCAGTGACTCGGGGTGGGAGCAGTACTTC.

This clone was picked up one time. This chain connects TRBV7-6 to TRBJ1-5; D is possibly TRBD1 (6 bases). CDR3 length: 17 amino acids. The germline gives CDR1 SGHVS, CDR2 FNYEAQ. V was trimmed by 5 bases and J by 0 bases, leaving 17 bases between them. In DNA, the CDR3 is TGTGCCAGCAGCCTCACCCCCGGGACACATAGCAATCAGCCCCAGCATTTT. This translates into CASSLTPGTHSNQPQHF. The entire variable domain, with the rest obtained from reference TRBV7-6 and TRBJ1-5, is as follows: GAGVSQSPRYKVTKRGQDVALRCDPISGHVSLYWYRQALGQGPEFLTYFNYEAQQDKSGLPNDRFSAERPEGSISTLTIQRTEQRDSAMYRCASSLTPGTHSNQPQHFGDGTRLSIL.

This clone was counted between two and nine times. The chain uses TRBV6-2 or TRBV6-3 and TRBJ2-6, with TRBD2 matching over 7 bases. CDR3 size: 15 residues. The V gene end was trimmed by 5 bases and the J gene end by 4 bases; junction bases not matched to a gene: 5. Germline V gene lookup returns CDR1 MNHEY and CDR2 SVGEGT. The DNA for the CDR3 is TGTGCCAGCAGTAACGGGGGGAGCGGGGCCAACGTCCTGACTTTC. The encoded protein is CASSNGGSGANVLTF.

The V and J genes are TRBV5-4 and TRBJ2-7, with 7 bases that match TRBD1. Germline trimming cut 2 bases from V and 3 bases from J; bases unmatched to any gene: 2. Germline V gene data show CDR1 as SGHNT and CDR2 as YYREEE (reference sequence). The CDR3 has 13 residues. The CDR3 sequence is CASSLRDSYEQYF. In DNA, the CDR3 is TGTGCCAGCAGCTTACGGGACAGCTACGAGCAGTACTTC.

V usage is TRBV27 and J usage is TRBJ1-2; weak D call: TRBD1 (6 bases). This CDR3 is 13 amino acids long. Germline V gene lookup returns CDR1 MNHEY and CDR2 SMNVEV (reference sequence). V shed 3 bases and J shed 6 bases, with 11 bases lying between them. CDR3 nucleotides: TGTGCCAGCAGTTTGGGACACCTCGATGGCTACACCTTC. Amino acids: CASSLGHLDGYTF.

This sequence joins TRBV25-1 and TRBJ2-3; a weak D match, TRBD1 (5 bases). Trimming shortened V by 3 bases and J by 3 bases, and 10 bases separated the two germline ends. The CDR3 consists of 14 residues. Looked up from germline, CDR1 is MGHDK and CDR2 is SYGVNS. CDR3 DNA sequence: TGTGCCAGCAGTGATAAGGGGTGGACAGATACGCAGTATTTT. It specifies CASSDKGWTDTQYF.

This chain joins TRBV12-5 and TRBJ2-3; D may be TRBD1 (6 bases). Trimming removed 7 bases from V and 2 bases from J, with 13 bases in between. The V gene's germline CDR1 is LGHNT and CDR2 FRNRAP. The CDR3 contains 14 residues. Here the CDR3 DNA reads TGTGCTAGTGCCTGGGGGCCTCTCACAGATACGCAGTATTTT. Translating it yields CASAWGPLTDTQYF. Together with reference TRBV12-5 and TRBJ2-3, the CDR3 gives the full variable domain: DARVTQTPRHKVTEMGQEVTMRCQPILGHNTVFWYRQTMMQGLELLAYFRNRAPLDDSGMPKDRFSAEMPDATLATLKIQPSEPRDSAVYFCASAWGPLTDTQYFGPGTRLTVL.

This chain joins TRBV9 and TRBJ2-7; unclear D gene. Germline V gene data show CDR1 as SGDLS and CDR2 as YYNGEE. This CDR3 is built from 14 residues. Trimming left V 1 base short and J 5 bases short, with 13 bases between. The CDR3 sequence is CASSVLVSSDEQYF. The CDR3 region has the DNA TGTGCCAGCAGCGTACTGGTTTCCAGCGACGAGCAGTACTTC.

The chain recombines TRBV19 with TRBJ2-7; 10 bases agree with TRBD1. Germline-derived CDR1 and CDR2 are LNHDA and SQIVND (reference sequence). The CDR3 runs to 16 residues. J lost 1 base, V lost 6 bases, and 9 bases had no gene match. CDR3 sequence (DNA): TGTGCCAGTAGCTCCCAGGGACAGGGGAGATCCTACGAGCAGTACTTC. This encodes CASSSQGQGRSYEQYF.

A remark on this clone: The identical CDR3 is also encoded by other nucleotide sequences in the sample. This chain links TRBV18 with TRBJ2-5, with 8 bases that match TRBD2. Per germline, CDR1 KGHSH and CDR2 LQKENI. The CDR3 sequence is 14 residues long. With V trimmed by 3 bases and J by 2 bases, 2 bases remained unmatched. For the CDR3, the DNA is TGTGCCAGCTCACCCGGACTAGCTCAAGAGACCCAGTACTTC. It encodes CASSPGLAQETQYF.

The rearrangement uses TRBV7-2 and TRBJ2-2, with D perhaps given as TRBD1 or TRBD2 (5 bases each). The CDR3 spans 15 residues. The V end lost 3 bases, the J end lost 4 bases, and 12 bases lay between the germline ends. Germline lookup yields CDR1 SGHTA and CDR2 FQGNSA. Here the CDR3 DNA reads TGTGCCAGCAGCTTTAGGACTGGGGGCACCGGGGAGCTGTTTTTT. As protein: CASSFRTGGTGELFF.

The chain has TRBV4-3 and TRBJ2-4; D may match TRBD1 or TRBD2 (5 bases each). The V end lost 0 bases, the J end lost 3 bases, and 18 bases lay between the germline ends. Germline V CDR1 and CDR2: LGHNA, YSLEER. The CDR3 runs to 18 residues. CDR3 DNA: TGCGCCAGCAGCCAAGAGGGGACCGACAGCTCTTACAAAAACATTCAGTACTTC. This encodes CASSQEGTDSSYKNIQYF.

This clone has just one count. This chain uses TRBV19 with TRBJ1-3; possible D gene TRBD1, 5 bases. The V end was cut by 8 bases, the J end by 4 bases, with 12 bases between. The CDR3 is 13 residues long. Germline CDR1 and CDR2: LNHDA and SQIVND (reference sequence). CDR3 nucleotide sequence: TGTGCCAGTTGCAACTGGGGCGGAAACACCATATATTTT. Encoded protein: CASCNWGGNTIYF.

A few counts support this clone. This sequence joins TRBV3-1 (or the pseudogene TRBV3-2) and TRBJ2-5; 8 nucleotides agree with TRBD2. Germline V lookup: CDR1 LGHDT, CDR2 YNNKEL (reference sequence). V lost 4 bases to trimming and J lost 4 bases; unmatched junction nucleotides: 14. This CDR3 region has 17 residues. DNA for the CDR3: TGTGCCAGCAGCCGCGGGGGGCTGAAGGGGAACGGAGAGACCCAGTACTTC. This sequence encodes CASSRGGLKGNGETQYF.

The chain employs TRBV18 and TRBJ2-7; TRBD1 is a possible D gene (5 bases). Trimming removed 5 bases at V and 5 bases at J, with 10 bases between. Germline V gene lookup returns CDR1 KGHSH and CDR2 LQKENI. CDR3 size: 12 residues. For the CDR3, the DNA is TGTGCCAGCTCATCAGACAGCCACGAGCAGTACTTC. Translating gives CASSSDSHEQYF. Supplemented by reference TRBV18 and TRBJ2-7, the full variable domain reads NAGVMQNPRHLVRRRGQEARLRCSPMKGHSHVYWYRQLPEEGLKFMVYLQKENIIDESGMPKERFSAEFPKEGPSILRIQQVVRGDSAAYFCASSSDSHEQYFGPGTRLTVT.

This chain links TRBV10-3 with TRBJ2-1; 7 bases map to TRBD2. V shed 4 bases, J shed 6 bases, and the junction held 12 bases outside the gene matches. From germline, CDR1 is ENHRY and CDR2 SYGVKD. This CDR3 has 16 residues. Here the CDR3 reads CAISGTRSGVVNEQFF. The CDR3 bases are TGTGCCATCAGTGGAACGAGGAGCGGGGTCGTCAATGAGCAGTTCTTC.

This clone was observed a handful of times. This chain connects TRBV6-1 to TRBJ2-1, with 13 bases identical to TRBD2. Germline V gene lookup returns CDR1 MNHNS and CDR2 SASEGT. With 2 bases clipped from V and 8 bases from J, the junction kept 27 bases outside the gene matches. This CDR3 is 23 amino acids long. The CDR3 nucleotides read TGTGCCAGCAGTGAACGGGGGCTCGGGTGGACTAGCGGGAGTGGTAACGCTTACGATGAGCAGTTCTTC. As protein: CASSERGLGWTSGSGNAYDEQFF.

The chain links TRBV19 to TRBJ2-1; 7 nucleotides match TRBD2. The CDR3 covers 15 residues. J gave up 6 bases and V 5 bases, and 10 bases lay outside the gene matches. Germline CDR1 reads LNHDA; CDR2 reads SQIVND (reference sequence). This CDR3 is CASSDFASGANEQFF. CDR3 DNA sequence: TGTGCCAGTAGTGACTTTGCGAGCGGGGCCAATGAGCAGTTCTTC.

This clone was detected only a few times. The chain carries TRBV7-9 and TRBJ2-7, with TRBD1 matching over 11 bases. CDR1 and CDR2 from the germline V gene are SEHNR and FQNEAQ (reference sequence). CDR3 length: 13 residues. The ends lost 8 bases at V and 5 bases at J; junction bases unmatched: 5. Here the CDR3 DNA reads TGTGCCAGCGTAGGACAGGGGGCTGACGAGCAGTACTTC. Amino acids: CASVGQGADEQYF.